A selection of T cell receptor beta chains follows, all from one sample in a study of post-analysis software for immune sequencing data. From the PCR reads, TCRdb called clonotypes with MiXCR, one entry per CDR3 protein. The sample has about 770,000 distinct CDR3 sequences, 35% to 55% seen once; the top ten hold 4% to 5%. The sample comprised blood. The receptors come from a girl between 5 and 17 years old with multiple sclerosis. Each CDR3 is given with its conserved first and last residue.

CDR3 protein: CASSQDTSQVYEQYF
V gene: TRBV4-3

CDR3 protein: CAWSVRSRETQYF
V gene: TRBV30

CDR3 protein: CASSETGGSAGEQYF
V gene: TRBV6-1

CDR3 protein: CSARTGTGGETQYF
V gene: TRBV20-1

CDR3 protein: CASSDPGPEGIGYTF
V gene: TRBV9

CDR3 protein: CASSLRGFETQYF
V gene: TRBV12-3/TRBV12-4

CDR3 protein: CASSSQVYGDRTMGYTF
V gene: TRBV6-6

CDR3 protein: CASSLARGAETQYF
V gene: TRBV7-2

CDR3 protein: CASSAAGGSYEQYF
V gene: TRBV27

CDR3 protein: CASSLGASSYNEQFF
V gene: TRBV7-6

CDR3 protein: CASSPDYAQETQYF
V gene: TRBV3-1

CDR3 protein: CASSPRQNSYEQYF
V gene: TRBV7-9

CDR3 protein: CASSLLGLGANVLTF
V gene: TRBV27

CDR3 protein: CSSWGQGIDTQYF
V gene: TRBV29-1

CDR3 protein: CASVQVNTYEQYF
V gene: TRBV7-9

CDR3 protein: CASSLEGGWNTEAFF
V gene: TRBV5-1

CDR3 protein: CASGRGRPVVNEQFF
V gene: TRBV6-2/TRBV6-3

CDR3 protein: CSVEGLAEQPYNEQFF
V gene: TRBV29-1

CDR3 protein: CASSWTGATDTQYF
V gene: TRBV12-3/TRBV12-4

CDR3 protein: CASSADRGSGGPRNEQYF
V gene: TRBV5-1

CDR3 protein: CSVEAQWWQGKRQYF
V gene: TRBV29-1

CDR3 protein: CASSHTGANTEAFF
V gene: TRBV12-3/TRBV12-4

CDR3 protein: CASSPHPGTASCEQYF
V gene: TRBV9

CDR3 protein: CASSLAQGTTETQYF
V gene: TRBV7-9

CDR3 protein: CSAHRGQVVDTEAFF
V gene: TRBV20-1

CDR3 protein: CSGGRLGEQYF
V gene: TRBV29-1

CDR3 protein: CATSDREYSYNEQFF
V gene: TRBV24-1